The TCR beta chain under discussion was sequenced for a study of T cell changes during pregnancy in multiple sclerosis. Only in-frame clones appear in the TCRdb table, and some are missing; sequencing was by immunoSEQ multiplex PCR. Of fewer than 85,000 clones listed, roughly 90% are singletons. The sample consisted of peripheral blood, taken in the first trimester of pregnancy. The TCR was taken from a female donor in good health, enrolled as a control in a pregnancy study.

The CDR3 DNA follows: TGTGCCAGCGGGCCCTCCTACAATGAGCAGTTCTTC. It codes for CASGPSYNEQFF. The chain couples TRBV6-6 to TRBJ2-1, with D unresolved. The CDR3 runs 12 residues. Trimming left V 8 bases short and J 0 bases short, with 5 bases between. Germline lookup yields CDR1 MNHNY and CDR2 SVGAGI (reference sequence).